The rows below give T cell receptor beta chains drawn from one sample of a study of chemoradiotherapy in HPV16-positive cancers. Clones were read by immunoSEQ multiplex PCR, and TCRdb kept only the in-frame ones, dropping some. The sample contains fewer than 25,000 clones, around 67% of which appear only once. The specimen was obtained from a patient who underwent chemoradiotherapy. The source of these receptors is a human donor with HPV-associated anogenital cancer. CDR3s include the opening cysteine and the closing phenylalanine or tryptophan. A D gene is named only where the DNA matches it firmly. Some rows have no size entry. The others give once, few or many, or a class for an expanded clone.

TRBD2 | TRBJ2-1 | few | 16 | TRBV19 | TGTGCCAGTAGTGCGACTAGCGGGAGAAGGGTGAATGAGCAGTTCTTC | CASSATSGRRVNEQFF
NA | TRBJ1-5 | NA | 14 | TRBV27 | TGTGCCAGCAGTTCCTCCCTCCCCCGAGGGTCCCAGCATTTT | CASSSSLPRGSQHF
NA | TRBJ1-5 | few | 10 | TRBV6-6 | TGTGCCAGCAATAATCAGCCCCAGCATTTT | CASNNQPQHF
TRBD1 | TRBJ2-5 | NA | 17 | TRBV9 | TGTGCCAGCAGCTCGTCACGGGAGACAGGGGGCAAAGAGACCCAGTACTTC | CASSSSRETGGKETQYF
NA | TRBJ2-1 | NA | 15 | TRBV28 | TGTGCCAGCAGCCCAGTGGGGGGCCGCTACAATGAGCAGTTCTTC | CASSPVGGRYNEQFF
NA | TRBJ2-5 | NA | 13 | TRBV11-2 | TGTGCCAGCAGCATCGGGGTTATTGAGACCCAGTACTTC | CASSIGVIETQYF
NA | TRBJ2-5 | NA | 15 | TRBV7-2 | TGTGCCAGCACCTCGGGCGGGGGCCGAGGAGAGACCCAGTACTTC | CASTSGGGRGETQYF
TRBD2 | TRBJ2-5 | NA | 16 | TRBV4-1 | TGCGCCAGCAGCCAAGTTACGACTAGCGGACTGGGGACCCAGTACTTC | CASSQVTTSGLGTQYF
NA | TRBJ2-3 | NA | 14 | TRBV5-1 | TGCGCCAGCAGCCAAGGGTCCGAACAAGATACGCAGTATTTT | CASSQGSEQDTQYF
NA | TRBJ2-2 | NA | 14 | TRBV30 | TGTGCCTGGAGTGTCAGATCTCCGACCGGGGAGCTGTTTTTT | CAWSVRSPTGELFF
NA | TRBJ2-4 | NA | 15 | TRBV6-1 | TGTGCCAGCAGTGAGCCCTCGGGTGCCCAAAACATTCAGTACTTC | CASSEPSGAQNIQYF
NA | TRBJ1-2 | NA | 14 | TRBV14 | TGTGCCAGCAGCGTGTTACAGGGATTGTATGGCTACACCTTC | CASSVLQGLYGYTF
NA | TRBJ1-6 | few | 14 | TRBV25-1 | TGTGCCAGCAGTCCTCGCGTAATCAATTCACCCCTCCACTTT | CASSPRVINSPLHF
TRBD2 | TRBJ2-3 | NA | 14 | TRBV28 | TGTGCCAGCAGCCAGGGCGGGAGTACAGATACGCAGTATTTT | CASSQGGSTDTQYF
NA | TRBJ2-7 | NA | 13 | TRBV23-1 | TGCGCCAGCAGTCATCGCGGGGGCCACGAGCAGTACTTC | CASSHRGGHEQYF
NA | TRBJ2-1 | NA | 15 | TRBV21-1 | TGTGCCAGCAGCCCGCTCGTGGGGGGGCTTAGTGAGCAGTTCTTC | CASSPLVGGLSEQFF
TRBD1 | TRBJ1-2 | NA | 14 | TRBV28 | TGTGCCAGCAGTTTGATGTGGACAGGGGAAGGCTACACCTTC | CASSLMWTGEGYTF
NA | TRBJ2-7 | NA | 12 | TRBV29-1 | TGCAGCGTTGTGGGCGGAGGCTACGAGCAGTACTTC | CSVVGGGYEQYF
TRBD1 | TRBJ2-6 | once | 17 | TRBV5-6 | TGTGCCAGCAGCCTACTTGGACAGGGCTCTGGGGCCAACGTCCTGACTTTC | CASSLLGQGSGANVLTF
TRBD1 | TRBJ1-5 | NA | 15 | TRBV5-1 | TGCGCCAGCAGCGATGGGACAGCCAGCAATCAGCCCCAGCATTTT | CASSDGTASNQPQHF
NA | TRBJ2-7 | NA | 15 | TRBV11-3 | TGTGCCAGCAGCTTAGATCAAGGACGGACCTACGAGCAGTACTTC | CASSLDQGRTYEQYF
TRBD1 | TRBJ1-1 | NA | 13 | TRBV18 | TGTGCCAGCTCTCGACAGGGTGCCACTGAAGCTTTCTTT | CASSRQGATEAFF
NA | TRBJ2-7 | NA | 18 | TRBV11-2 | TGTGCCAGCAGCCAGGGATACAAAGGGGGGCGCATAGACTACGAGCAGTACTTC | CASSQGYKGGRIDYEQYF
NA | TRBJ1-5 | NA | 15 | TRBV27 | TGTGCCAGCAGTTTAAGCTACAGCAGCAATCAGCCCCAGCATTTT | CASSLSYSSNQPQHF
NA | TRBJ2-1 | NA | 13 | TRBV11-2 | TGTGCCAGCAGCGTTGGGACCGCAATTGAGCAGTTCTTC | CASSVGTAIEQFF
NA | TRBJ1-2 | NA | 18 | TRBV6-1 | TGTGCCAGCAGTGGTTACAGGGCCCCAGGATACCCGAACTATGGCTACACCTTC | CASSGYRAPGYPNYGYTF
NA | TRBJ2-7 | NA | 16 | TRBV19 | TGTGCCAGTAGTATAGACGGAGGGGGCGCACACTCCGAGCAGTACTTC | CASSIDGGGAHSEQYF
NA | TRBJ2-3 | NA | 15 | TRBV7-6 | TGTGCCAGCAGCTTAGTAGGGGGGGCAGGGACCGAGCAGTATTTT | CASSLVGGAGTEQYF
NA | TRBJ1-2 | NA | 14 | TRBV5-6 | TGTGCCAGCAGCTTGAACAGGGTTAACTATGGCTACACCTTC | CASSLNRVNYGYTF
NA | TRBJ1-4 | few | 12 | TRBV6-5 | TGTGCCAGCAGCGAACAGGGAGGTGAGCTGTTTTTT | CASSEQGGELFF